The T cell receptor (beta chain) under discussion was sequenced for a study of blood T cell repertoires in COVID-19. TCRdb keeps only in-frame clones here, not all; method: immunoSEQ multiplex PCR. The sample contains around 110,000 clones, 70% to 75% of which appear only once. Germline assignment: CDR1 MDHEN and CDR2 SYDVKM. The CDR3 sequence is 13 residues long. Trimming stripped 8 bases from V and 4 bases from J, with 12 bases between. The chain employs TRBV28 and TRBJ1-5; tentative D call: TRBD1 (5 bases). This receptor was obtained from a human donor with acute or convalescent COVID-19. The donor label of this sample is uncertain. Sequencing was performed on peripheral blood. The CDR3 DNA reads as TGTGCCAGCGAAGGGGCGGGGAATCAGCCCCAGCATTTT. It codes for CASEGAGNQPQHF.